The 7 T cell receptor beta chains below were found in one sample sequenced in a study of cytotoxic CD8 clonotypes in ibrutinib-treated CLL. Clones were read by immunoSEQ multiplex PCR, and TCRdb kept only the in-frame ones, dropping some. The sample records 130,000 or so clones, 70% to 85% being singletons. This specimen was PBMCs, taken after 12 months of ibrutinib treatment. These receptors were taken from a human donor with chronic lymphocytic leukemia.

The chain joins TRBV19 to TRBJ1-5; D is unresolved. Between the trimmed V and J ends, which lost 7 bases and 2 bases, there was a span of 15 bases. The V gene's germline CDR1 is LNHDA and CDR2 SQIVND (reference sequence). The CDR3 length is 15 residues. The CDR3 nucleotides are TGTGCCAGTATGTTATTGGGTTGGGGCAATCAGCCCCAGCATTTT. Its translation: CASMLLGWGNQPQHF.

The CDR3, as DNA: TGTGCCAGCAGTTTGGTAGGGTCGGAAAATCAGCCCCAGCATTTT. Amino acids: CASSLVGSENQPQHF. V gene TRBV27 combines with J gene TRBJ1-5; D gene uncertain. From germline, CDR1 is MNHEY and CDR2 SMNVEV (reference sequence). The CDR3 length is 15 residues. The germline V and J ends were trimmed by 3 bases and 4 bases, with 13 bases remaining between them.

J is TRBJ1-2 and V is TRBV25-1, with D possibly being TRBD1 (6 bases). This CDR3 contains 17 residues. CDR1 is MGHDK, CDR2 SYGVNS, per germline. Trimming pared 0 bases from V and 1 base from J, leaving 15 bases between. The CDR3 protein is CASSEYKPGALNYGYTF. The DNA for the CDR3 is TGTGCCAGCAGTGAATATAAGCCAGGGGCCCTTAACTATGGCTACACCTTC.

The V call is TRBV9, the J call TRBJ2-7; tentatively, D is TRBD2 (5 bases). There are 12 residues in the CDR3. Deletions cut 3 bases from V and 5 bases from J, with 9 bases between. Germline CDR1 SGDLS, CDR2 YYNGEE. The CDR3 coding sequence is TGTGCCAGCAGCGACACCGGGGACGAGCAGTACTTC. It is translated as CASSDTGDEQYF.

The DNA of the CDR3 is TGTGCCAGCAGCTTAGGCGGAAACACTGAAGCTTTCTTT. This gives the protein CASSLGGNTEAFF. The rearrangement joins TRBV11-3 to TRBJ1-1; unclear D gene. Trimming pared 1 base from V and 2 bases from J, leaving 5 bases between. Looked up from germline, CDR1 is SGHNT and CDR2 is YENEEA. The CDR3 runs 13 residues.

Turning to this clone: Other DNA sequences in this specimen translate into the identical CDR3. The chain has TRBV6-5 and TRBJ1-3, with D unclear. Deletions cut 2 bases from V and 4 bases from J, with 6 bases between. Germline V gene sequence: CDR1 MNHEY, CDR2 SVGAGI. This CDR3 has 13 residues. The CDR3 is CASSYSAGNTIYF. In DNA form, the CDR3 reads TGTGCCAGCAGTTACAGTGCCGGAAACACCATATATTTT.

This rearrangement joins TRBV18 to TRBJ1-5, with 9 bases matching TRBD1. With V trimmed by 4 bases and J by 2 bases, 6 bases remained unmatched. Germline-derived CDR1 and CDR2 are KGHSH and LQKENI. This CDR3 has 16 residues. CDR3 in DNA: TGTGCCAGCTCACTCACTTGGGACAGGGGCAATCAGCCCCAGCATTTT. Its translation is CASSLTWDRGNQPQHF.